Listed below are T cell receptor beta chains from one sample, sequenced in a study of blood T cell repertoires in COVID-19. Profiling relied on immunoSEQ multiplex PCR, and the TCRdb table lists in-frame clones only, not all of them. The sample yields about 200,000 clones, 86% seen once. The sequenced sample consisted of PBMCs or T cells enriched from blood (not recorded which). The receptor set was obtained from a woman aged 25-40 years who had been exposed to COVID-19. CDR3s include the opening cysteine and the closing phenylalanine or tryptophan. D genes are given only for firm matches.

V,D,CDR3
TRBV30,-,CAWSVGGLSGYTF
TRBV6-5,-,CASKGGSDYGYTF
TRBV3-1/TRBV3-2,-,CASRDGGGTDTQYF
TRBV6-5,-,CASRNRVSKDSPLHF
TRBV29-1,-,CSDLNRGGGSDTQYF
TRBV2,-,CASMVPGSF
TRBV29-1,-,CSVSRDNQPQHF
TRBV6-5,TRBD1,CASTQGDRASQPQHF
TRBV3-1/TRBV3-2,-,CASRPGGPDNEQFF
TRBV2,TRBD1,CASSGTGPRDSPLHF
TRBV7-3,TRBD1,CASSRGTGNTEAFF
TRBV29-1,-,CSVEDQGQGVRPYGYTF
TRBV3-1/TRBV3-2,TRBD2,CASSHSFSSGGATDTQYF
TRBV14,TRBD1,CASSQYTGDNTEAFF
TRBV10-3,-,CAIQGNTIYF
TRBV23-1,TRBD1,CASSLRPGQGFSYNEQFF
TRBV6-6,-,CASRTLDGGGYTF
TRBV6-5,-,CASSQQGNTEAFF
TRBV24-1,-,CASDDSNTDTQYF
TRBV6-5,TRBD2,CASSYSSTGTRTYF
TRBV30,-,CAWSVQGETEAFF
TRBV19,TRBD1,CASSPGQGQSNTGELFF
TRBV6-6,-,CASSKGVDNSPLHF
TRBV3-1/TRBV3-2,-,CASSHDRLRSYNEQFF
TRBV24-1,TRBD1,CATSDSGRGLADTQYF
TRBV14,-,CASSRRGGVASYEQYF
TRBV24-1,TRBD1,CATSGDRDRDGYTF
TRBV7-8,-,CASSLRTGSSGANVLTF
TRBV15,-,CATSSHSGNTIYF